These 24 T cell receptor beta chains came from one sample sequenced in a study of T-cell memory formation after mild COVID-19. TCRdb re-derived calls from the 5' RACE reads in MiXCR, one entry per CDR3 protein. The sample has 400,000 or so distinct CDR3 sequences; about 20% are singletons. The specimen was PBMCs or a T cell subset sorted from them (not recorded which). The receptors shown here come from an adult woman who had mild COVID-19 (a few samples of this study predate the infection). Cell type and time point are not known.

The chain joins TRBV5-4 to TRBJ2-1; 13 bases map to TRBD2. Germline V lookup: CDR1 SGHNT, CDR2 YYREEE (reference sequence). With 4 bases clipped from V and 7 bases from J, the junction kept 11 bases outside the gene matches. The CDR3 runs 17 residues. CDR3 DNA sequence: TGTGCCAGCAGCGATGGACTAGCGGGAGTAATTCTGAATGAGCAGTTCTTC. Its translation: CASSDGLAGVILNEQFF. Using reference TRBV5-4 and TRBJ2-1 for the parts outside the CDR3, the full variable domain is ETGVTQSPTHLIKTRGQQVTLRCSSQSGHNTVSWYQQALGQGPQFIFQYYREEENGRGNFPPRFSGLQFPNYSSELNVNALELDDSALYLCASSDGLAGVILNEQFFGPGTRLTVL.

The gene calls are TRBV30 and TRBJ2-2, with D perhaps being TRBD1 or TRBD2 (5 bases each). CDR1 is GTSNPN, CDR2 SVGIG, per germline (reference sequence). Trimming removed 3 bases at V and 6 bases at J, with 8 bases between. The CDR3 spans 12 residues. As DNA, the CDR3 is TGTGCCTGGAGGCCGGGGCCCGGGGAGCTGTTTTTT. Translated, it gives CAWRPGPGELFF.

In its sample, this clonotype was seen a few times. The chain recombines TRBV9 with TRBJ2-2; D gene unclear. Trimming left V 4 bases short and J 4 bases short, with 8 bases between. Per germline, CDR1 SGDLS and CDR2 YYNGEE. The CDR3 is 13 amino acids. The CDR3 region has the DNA TGTGCCAGCAGCCCTAGTATCACCGGGGAGCTGTTTTTT. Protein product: CASSPSITGELFF.

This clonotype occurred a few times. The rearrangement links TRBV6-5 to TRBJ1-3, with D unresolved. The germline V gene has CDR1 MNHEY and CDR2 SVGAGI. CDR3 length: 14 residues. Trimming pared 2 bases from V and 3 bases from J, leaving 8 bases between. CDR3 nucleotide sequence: TGTGCCAGCAGTTACGTTGGGAATGGAAACACCATATATTTT. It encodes CASSYVGNGNTIYF.

The CDR3 nucleotides are TGTGCCAGCAGCATCACTAGAGGCGAGCAGTACTTC. Protein product: CASSITRGEQYF. J is TRBJ2-7 and V is TRBV12-3 or TRBV12-4, with D possibly being TRBD2 (5 bases). This CDR3 has 12 amino acids. Between the trimmed V and J ends, which lost 6 bases and 6 bases, there was a span of 12 bases.

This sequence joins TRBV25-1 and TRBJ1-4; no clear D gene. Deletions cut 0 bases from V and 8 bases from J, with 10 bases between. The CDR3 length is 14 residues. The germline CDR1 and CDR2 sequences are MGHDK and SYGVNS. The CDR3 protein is CASSEYYAPEKLFF. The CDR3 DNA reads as TGTGCCAGCAGTGAATATTACGCTCCCGAAAAACTGTTTTTT.

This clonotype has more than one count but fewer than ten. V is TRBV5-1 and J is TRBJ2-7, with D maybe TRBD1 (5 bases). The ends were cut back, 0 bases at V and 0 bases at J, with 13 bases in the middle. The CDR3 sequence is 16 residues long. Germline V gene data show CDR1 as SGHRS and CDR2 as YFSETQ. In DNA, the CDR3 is TGCGCCAGCAGCTTGGCCTTGACAGCGAGCTCCTACGAGCAGTACTTC. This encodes CASSLALTASSYEQYF.

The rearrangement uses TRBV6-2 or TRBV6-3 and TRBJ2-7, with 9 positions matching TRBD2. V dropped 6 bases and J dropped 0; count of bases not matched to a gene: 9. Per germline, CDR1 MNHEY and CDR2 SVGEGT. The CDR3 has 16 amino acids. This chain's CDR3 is CASSDRSGRISYEQYF. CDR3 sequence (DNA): TGTGCCAGCAGCGACAGGAGCGGGAGGATCTCCTACGAGCAGTACTTC.

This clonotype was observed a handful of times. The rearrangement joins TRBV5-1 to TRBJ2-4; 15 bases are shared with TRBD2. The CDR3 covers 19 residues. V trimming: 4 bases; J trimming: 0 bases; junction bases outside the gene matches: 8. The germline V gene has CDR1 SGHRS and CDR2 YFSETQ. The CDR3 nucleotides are TGCGCCAGCAGCGCATCCGGGACTAGCGGGGGGTTAGCCAAAAACATTCAGTACTTC. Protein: CASSASGTSGGLAKNIQYF. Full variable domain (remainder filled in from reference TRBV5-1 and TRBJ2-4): KAGVTQTPRYLIKTRGQQVTLSCSPISGHRSVSWYQQTPGQGLQFLFEYFSETQRNKGNFPGRFSGRQFSNSRSEMNVSTLELGDSALYLCASSASGTSGGLAKNIQYFGAGTRLSVL.

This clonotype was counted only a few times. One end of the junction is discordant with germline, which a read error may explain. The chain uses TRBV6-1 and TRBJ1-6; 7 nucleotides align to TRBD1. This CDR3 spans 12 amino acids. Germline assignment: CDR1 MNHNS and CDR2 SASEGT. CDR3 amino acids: CASSEAGTELSF. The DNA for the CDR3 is TGTGCCAGCAGTGAAGCGGGGACAGAGTTGTCCTTT.

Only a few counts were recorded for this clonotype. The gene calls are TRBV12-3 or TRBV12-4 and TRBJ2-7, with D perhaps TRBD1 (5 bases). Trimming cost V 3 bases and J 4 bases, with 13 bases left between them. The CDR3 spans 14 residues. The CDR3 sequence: CASSFVGPRYEQYF. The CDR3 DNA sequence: TGTGCCAGCAGTTTTGTGGGGCCGCGGTACGAGCAGTACTTC.

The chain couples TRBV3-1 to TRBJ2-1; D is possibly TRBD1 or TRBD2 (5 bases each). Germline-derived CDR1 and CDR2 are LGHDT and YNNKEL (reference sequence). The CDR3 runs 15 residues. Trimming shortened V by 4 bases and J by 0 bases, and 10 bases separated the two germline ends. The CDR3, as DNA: TGTGCCAGCAGCCCCGGGACCATCTCCTACAATGAGCAGTTCTTC. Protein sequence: CASSPGTISYNEQFF.

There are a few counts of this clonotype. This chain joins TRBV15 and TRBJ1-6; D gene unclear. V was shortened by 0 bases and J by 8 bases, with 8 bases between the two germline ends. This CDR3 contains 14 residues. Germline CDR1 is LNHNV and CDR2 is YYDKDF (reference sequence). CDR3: CATSRDVLDSPLHF. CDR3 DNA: TGTGCCACCAGCAGAGATGTGTTGGATTCACCCCTCCACTTT.

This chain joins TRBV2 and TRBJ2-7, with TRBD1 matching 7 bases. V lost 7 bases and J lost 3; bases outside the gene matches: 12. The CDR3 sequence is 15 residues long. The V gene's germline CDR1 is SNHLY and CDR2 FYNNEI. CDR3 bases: TGTGCCAGCAAAGTAGGACCGGGACAGTACTACGAGCAGTACTTC. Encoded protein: CASKVGPGQYYEQYF.

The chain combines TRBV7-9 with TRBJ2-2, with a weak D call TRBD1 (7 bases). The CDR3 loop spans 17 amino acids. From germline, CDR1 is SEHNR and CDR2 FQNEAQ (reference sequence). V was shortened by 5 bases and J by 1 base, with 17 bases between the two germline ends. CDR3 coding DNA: TGTGCCAGCAGCCCCGACAGGGAGGCACTGAACACCGGGGAGCTGTTTTTT. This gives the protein CASSPDREALNTGELFF.

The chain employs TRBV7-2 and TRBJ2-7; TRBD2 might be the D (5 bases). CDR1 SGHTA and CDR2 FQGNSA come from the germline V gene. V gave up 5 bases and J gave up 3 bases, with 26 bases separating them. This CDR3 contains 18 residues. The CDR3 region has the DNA TGTGCCAGCAGCCACGACCGGTCGTCGACGGGATCACGCTACGAGCAGTACTTC. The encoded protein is CASSHDRSSTGSRYEQYF.

The CDR3 sequence is CASNTPQGGLYGYTF. In DNA form, the CDR3 reads TGTGCCAGCAACACCCCGCAGGGAGGGCTCTATGGCTACACCTTC. The rearrangement uses TRBV7-2 and TRBJ1-2, with a possible D match to TRBD1 (5 bases). Trimming shortened V by 7 bases and J by 4 bases, and 19 bases separated the two germline ends. CDR3 length: 15 amino acids. Germline-derived CDR1 and CDR2 are SGHTA and FQGNSA.

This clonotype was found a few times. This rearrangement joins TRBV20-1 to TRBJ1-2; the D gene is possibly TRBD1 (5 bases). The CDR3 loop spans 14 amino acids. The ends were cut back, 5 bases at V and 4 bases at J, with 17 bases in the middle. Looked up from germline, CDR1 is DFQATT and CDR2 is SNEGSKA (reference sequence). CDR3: CSAALFQGSYGYTF. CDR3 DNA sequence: TGCAGTGCTGCCCTATTTCAGGGATCCTATGGCTACACCTTC.

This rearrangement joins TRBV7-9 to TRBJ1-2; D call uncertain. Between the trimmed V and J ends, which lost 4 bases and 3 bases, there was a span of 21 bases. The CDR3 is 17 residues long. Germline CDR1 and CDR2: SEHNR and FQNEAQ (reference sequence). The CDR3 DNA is TGTGCCAGCAGCTCAGATCTCTCCGGGTTGATGGACTATGGCTACACCTTC. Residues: CASSSDLSGLMDYGYTF.

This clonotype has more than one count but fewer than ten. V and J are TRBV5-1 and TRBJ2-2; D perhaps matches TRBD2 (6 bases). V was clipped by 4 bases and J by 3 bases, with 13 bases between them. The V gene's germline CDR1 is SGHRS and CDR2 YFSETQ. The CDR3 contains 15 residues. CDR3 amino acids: CASSRGGGDTGELFF. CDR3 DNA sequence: TGCGCCAGCAGCCGAGGCGGAGGGGACACCGGGGAGCTGTTTTTT.

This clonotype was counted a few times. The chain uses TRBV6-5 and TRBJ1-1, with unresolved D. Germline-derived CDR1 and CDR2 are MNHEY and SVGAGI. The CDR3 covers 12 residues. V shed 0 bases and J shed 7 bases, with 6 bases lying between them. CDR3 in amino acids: CASSYSRGEAFF. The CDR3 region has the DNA TGTGCCAGCAGTTACTCCCGGGGTGAAGCTTTCTTT.

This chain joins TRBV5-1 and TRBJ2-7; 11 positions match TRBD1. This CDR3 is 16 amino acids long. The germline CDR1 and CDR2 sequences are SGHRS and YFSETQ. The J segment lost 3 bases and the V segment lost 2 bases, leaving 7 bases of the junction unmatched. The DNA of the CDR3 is TGCGCCAGCAGCTTTACCCCGGGACAGGGGGTCTACGAGCAGTACTTC. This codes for CASSFTPGQGVYEQYF. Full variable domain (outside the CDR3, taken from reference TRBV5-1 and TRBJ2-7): KAGVTQTPRYLIKTRGQQVTLSCSPISGHRSVSWYQQTPGQGLQFLFEYFSETQRNKGNFPGRFSGRQFSNSRSEMNVSTLELGDSALYLCASSFTPGQGVYEQYFGPGTRLTVT.

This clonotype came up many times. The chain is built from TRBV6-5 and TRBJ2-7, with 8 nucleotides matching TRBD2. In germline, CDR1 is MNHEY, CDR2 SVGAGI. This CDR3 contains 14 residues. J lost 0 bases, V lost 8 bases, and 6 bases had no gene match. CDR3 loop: CASSFSGSSYEQYF. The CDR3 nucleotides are TGTGCCAGCTCCTTCAGCGGGAGCTCCTACGAGCAGTACTTC.

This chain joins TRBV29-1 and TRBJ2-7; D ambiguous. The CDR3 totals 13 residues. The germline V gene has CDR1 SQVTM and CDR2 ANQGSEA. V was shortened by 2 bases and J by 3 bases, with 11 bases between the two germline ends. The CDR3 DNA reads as TGCAGCGTTGAATATCCCAGTAGCTACGAGCAGTACTTC. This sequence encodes CSVEYPSSYEQYF.